The clone carrying this TCR beta chain was seen just once. Its antigen is still unknown. This entry comes from a study of T cell responses to AZD1222 COVID-19 vaccine. The study's findings and limits: Spike-spanning, vaccine-associated CD4 TCRs were dominant at 160-218 and 743-854. The donors showed a predominance of white British ancestry and of females, with possible underestimation of clonal diversity. Spike-specific TCR breadth and depth grew following two AZD1222 doses.

Germline-derived CDR1 and CDR2 are SGHDT and YYEEEE. The CDR3 loop spans 12 amino acids. Trimming shortened V by 1 base and J by 3 bases, and 4 bases separated the two germline ends. Sequencing used immunoSEQ multiplex PCR; TCRdb keeps in-frame clones, though not all of them. The table lists some 130,000 clones, approximately 91% of them singletons, with approximately 6.8% in the top ten. The TCR originated in an adult in good health. Source: peripheral blood, taken on day 0 of AZD1222 vaccination. The chain recombines TRBV5-6 with TRBJ1-2, with D unclear. This chain's CDR3 is CASSLRDYGYTF. As DNA, the CDR3 is TGTGCCAGCAGCTTGAGAGACTATGGCTACACCTTC.